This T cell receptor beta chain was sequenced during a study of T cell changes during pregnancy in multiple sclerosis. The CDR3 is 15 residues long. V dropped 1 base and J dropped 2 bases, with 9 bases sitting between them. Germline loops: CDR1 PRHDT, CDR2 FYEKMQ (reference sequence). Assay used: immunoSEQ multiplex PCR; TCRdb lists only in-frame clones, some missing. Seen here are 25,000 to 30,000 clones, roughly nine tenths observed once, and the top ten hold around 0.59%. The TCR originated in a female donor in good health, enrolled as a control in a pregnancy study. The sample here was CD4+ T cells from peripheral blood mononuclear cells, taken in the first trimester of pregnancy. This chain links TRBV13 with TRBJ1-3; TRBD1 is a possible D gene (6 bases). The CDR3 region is CASSLEGGTGNTIYF. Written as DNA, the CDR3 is TGTGCCAGCAGCTTAGAGGGGGGGACTGGAAACACCATATATTTT.